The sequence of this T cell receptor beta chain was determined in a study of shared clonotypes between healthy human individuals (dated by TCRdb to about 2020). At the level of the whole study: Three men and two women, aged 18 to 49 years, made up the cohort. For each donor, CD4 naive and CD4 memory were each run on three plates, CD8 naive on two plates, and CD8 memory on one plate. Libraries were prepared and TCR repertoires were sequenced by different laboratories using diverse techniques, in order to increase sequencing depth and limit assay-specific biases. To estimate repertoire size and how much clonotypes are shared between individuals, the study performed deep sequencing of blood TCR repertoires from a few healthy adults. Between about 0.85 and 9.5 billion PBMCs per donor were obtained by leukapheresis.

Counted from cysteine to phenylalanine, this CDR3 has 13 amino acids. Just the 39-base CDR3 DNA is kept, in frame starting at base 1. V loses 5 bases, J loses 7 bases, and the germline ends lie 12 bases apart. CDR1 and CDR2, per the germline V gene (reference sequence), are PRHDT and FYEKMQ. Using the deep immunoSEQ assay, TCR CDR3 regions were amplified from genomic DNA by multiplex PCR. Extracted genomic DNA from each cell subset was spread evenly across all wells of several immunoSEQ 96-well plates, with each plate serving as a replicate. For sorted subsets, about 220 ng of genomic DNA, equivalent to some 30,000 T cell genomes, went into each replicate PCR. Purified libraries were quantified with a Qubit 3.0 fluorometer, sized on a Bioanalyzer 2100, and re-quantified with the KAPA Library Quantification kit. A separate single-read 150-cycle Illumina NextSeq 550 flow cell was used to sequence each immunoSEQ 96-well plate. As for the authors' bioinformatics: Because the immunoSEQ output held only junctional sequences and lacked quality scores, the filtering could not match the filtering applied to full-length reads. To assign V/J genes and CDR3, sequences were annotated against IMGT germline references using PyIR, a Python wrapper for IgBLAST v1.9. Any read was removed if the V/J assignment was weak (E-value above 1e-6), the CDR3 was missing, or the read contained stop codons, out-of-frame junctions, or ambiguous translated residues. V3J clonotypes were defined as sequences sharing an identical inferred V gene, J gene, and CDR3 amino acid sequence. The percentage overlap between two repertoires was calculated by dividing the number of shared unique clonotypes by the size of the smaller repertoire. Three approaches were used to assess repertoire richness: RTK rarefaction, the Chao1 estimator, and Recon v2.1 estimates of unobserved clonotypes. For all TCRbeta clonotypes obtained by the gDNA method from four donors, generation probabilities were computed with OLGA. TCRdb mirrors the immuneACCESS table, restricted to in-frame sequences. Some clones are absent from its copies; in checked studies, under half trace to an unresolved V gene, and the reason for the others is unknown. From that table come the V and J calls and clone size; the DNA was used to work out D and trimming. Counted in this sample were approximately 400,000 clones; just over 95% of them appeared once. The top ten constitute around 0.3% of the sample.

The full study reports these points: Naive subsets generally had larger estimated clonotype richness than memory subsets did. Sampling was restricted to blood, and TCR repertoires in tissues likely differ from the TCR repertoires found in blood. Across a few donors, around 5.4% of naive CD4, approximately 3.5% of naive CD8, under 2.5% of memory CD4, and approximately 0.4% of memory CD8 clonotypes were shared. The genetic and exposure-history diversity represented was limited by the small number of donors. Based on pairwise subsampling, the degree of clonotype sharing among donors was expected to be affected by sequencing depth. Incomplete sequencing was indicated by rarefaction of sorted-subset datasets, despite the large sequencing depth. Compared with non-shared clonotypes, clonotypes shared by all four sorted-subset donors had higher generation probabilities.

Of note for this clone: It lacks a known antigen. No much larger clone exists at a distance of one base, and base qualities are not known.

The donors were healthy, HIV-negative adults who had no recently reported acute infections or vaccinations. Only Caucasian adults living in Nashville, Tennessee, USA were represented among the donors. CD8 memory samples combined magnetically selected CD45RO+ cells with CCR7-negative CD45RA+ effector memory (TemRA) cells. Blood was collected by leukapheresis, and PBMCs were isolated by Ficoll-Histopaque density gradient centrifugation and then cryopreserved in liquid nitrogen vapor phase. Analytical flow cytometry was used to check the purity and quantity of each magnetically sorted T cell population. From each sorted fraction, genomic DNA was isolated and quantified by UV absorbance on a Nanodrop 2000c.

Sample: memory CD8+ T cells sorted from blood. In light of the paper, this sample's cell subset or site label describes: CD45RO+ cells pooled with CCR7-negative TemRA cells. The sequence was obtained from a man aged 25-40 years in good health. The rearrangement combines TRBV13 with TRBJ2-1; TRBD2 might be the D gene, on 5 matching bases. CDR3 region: CASSEGPRNEQFF. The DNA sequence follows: TGTGCCAGCAGCGAGGGCCCGAGGAATGAGCAGTTCTTC.